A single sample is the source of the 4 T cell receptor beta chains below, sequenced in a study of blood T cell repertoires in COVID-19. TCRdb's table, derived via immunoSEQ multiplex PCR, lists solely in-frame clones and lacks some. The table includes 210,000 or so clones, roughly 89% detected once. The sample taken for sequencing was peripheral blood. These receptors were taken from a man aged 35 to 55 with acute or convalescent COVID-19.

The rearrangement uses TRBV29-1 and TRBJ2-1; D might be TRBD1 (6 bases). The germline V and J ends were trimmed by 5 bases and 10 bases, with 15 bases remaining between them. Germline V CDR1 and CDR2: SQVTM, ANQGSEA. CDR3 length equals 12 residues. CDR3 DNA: TGCAGCGTTCTAGACAGGTCTCACGAGCAGTTCTTC. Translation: CSVLDRSHEQFF.

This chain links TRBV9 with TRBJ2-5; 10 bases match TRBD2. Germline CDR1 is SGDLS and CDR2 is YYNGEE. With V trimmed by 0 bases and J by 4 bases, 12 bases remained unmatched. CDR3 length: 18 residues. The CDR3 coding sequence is TGTGCCAGCAGCGTAGCTCCTAGCGGGGGCCTTGGGAGAGAGACCCAGTACTTC. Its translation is CASSVAPSGGLGRETQYF.

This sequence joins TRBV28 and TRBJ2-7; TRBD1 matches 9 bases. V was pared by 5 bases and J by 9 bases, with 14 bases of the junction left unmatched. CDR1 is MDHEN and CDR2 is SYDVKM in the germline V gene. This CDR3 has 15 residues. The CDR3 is CASSQQGAGGSVQYF. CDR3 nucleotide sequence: TGTGCCAGCAGTCAACAGGGGGCTGGGGGCTCGGTGCAGTACTTC.

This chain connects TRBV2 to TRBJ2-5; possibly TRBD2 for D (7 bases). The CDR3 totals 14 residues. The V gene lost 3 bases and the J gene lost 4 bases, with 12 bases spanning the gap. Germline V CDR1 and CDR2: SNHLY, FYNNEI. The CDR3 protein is CASSDRGGGETQYF. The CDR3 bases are TGTGCCAGCAGTGATAGAGGGGGGGGAGAGACCCAGTACTTC.